The 19 T cell receptor beta chains given below trace back to one sample, sequenced in a study of vaccination and CD4 T cells after COVID-19. Cultured CD4+ T cells had their DNA profiled by the Oncomine TCR Beta short-read assay. Using its own MiXCR run on the PCR reads, TCRdb lists one record per CDR3 protein. The sample carries more than 9,500 distinct CDR3 sequences, roughly three quarters recorded once. Which antigens these TCRs recognize remains unknown. Described treatment: roughly nine-day PBMC culture with coronavirus spike peptide pools or control peptides (ViraFEST assay). The sample was CD4+ T cells from blood, cultured in vitro. These receptors all stem from a human donor who had recovered from COVID-19.

This clonotype was recorded a few times. This chain connects TRBV20-1 to TRBJ2-5; TRBD1 matches 7 bases. The CDR3 is made up of 15 amino acids. Trimming at V came to 6 bases and at J to 0 bases, leaving 10 bases not matched to a gene. Germline loops: CDR1 DFQATT, CDR2 SNEGSKA (reference sequence). The CDR3: CSASTGTVNQETQYF. The CDR3 coding sequence is TGCAGTGCAAGTACCGGGACAGTGAACCAAGAGACCCAGTACTTC.

The V and J genes are TRBV20-1 and TRBJ2-2; unclear D gene. This CDR3 spans 13 amino acids. Germline CDR1 DFQATT, CDR2 SNEGSKA (reference sequence). Trimming cost V 3 bases and J 6 bases, with 11 bases left between them. The CDR3 DNA follows: TGCAGTGCTAGGGTCCTACCCTCCGGGGAGCTGTTTTTT. It codes for CSARVLPSGELFF.

V gene TRBV20-1 combines with J gene TRBJ1-2; D is perhaps TRBD1 (5 bases). Per germline, CDR1 DFQATT and CDR2 SNEGSKA (reference sequence). The CDR3 runs 14 residues. Trimming took 5 bases from V and 4 from J, leaving 17 bases between them. This chain's CDR3 is CSARDFTSGYGYTF. DNA for the CDR3: TGCAGTGCTCGGGACTTTACAAGTGGCTATGGCTACACCTTC.

The chain combines TRBV21-1 with TRBJ1-2; the table's D call, TRBD1, was not checked against the DNA. TRBV21-1 is classified as a pseudogene. The length of the CDR3 is 16 residues. The CDR3 protein is CASITGQRQANYGYTF. CDR3 nucleotides: TGTGCCAGTATTACGGGACAGAGACAAGCTAACTATGGCTACACCTTC.

This sequence joins TRBV2 and TRBJ2-7; TRBD1 agrees at 8 bases. The CDR3 length is 14 residues. The germline V gene has CDR1 SNHLY and CDR2 FYNNEI. The junction had 8 bases not matched to a gene; V was cut back by 7 bases and J by 3 bases. CDR3 coding DNA: TGTGCCAGCAAAGTGGAGACAGGGGTCTACGAGCAGTACTTC. The encoded protein is CASKVETGVYEQYF.

The gene calls are TRBV6-1 and TRBJ2-3, with 8 positions matching TRBD2. Per germline, CDR1 MNHNS and CDR2 SASEGT. The J segment lost 2 bases and the V segment lost 5 bases, leaving 9 bases of the junction unmatched. This CDR3 has 16 amino acids. For the CDR3, the DNA is TGTGCCAGCAGTCCCTCCGGGACTAGGCCCACAGATACGCAGTATTTT. Translating it yields CASSPSGTRPTDTQYF.

V is TRBV7-6 and J is TRBJ1-5; tentatively, D is TRBD1 (6 bases). Between the trimmed V and J ends, which lost 1 base and 1 base, there was a span of 11 bases. Germline values: CDR1 SGHVS, CDR2 FNYEAQ. CDR3 length: 16 residues. The CDR3 region has the DNA TGTGCCAGCAGCTTAGGGCAGGGGCTGAGCAATCAGCCCCAGCATTTT. It encodes CASSLGQGLSNQPQHF.

This clonotype appeared once. This chain connects TRBV20-1 to TRBJ1-3; TRBD1 matches at 9 bases. Germline-derived CDR1 and CDR2 are DFQATT and SNEGSKA (reference sequence). This CDR3 spans 14 amino acids. V lost 5 bases and J lost 0; bases outside the gene matches: 2. The CDR3 sequence is CSAGQGFSGNTIYF. CDR3 in DNA: TGCAGTGCTGGACAGGGGTTCTCTGGAAACACCATATATTTT.

This chain links TRBV12-3 or TRBV12-4 with TRBJ2-5, with TRBD2 matching 9 bases. The CDR3 has 13 amino acids. V shed 8 bases and J 2 bases; nucleotides not matched to a gene: 3. DNA for the CDR3: TGTGCCAGCCGGCTAGCGGGGCAAGAGACCCAGTACTTC. This sequence encodes CASRLAGQETQYF.

The J gene is TRBJ2-2, the V gene TRBV7-6, with 8 bases fitting TRBD1. Germline loops: CDR1 SGHVS, CDR2 FNYEAQ. This CDR3 spans 14 amino acids. The V segment lost 2 bases and the J segment 6 bases; nucleotides outside the gene matches: 2. The CDR3 sequence is CASSLQQGAGELFF. The CDR3 nucleotides read TGTGCCAGCAGCTTACAACAGGGGGCCGGGGAGCTGTTTTTT.

This sequence joins TRBV2 and TRBJ1-1, with D perhaps matching TRBD1 (5 bases). V was shortened by 7 bases and J by 3 bases, with 18 bases between the two germline ends. Germline loops: CDR1 SNHLY, CDR2 FYNNEI. CDR3 size: 15 residues. CDR3 nucleotide sequence: TGTGCCAGCATTTACAGGCCCGGCTGGGACACTGAAGCTTTCTTT. Its protein is CASIYRPGWDTEAFF. The complete variable domain, with remaining parts taken from reference TRBV2 and TRBJ1-1, reads EPEVTQTPSHQVTQMGQEVILRCVPISNHLYFYWYRQILGQKVEFLVSFYNNEISEKSEIFDDQFSVERPDGSNFTLKIRSTKLEDSAMYFCASIYRPGWDTEAFFGQGTRLTVV.

The chain has TRBV28 and TRBJ2-7, with D possibly TRBD2 on 6 matching bases. Trimming shortened V by 3 bases and J by 4 bases, and 13 bases separated the two germline ends. The CDR3 sequence is 14 residues long. Per the germline V gene, CDR1 is MDHEN and CDR2 is SYDVKM. The CDR3 sequence: CASSFGAGSYEQYF. The CDR3, as DNA: TGTGCCAGCAGTTTTGGGGCGGGGTCGTACGAGCAGTACTTC.

This chain links TRBV7-9 with TRBJ1-1; the D is unclear. The germline gives CDR1 SEHNR, CDR2 FQNEAQ (reference sequence). CDR3 length equals 11 residues. Trimming removed 5 bases from V and 6 bases from J, with 7 bases in between. CDR3 sequence reads: CASSLQSEAFF. CDR3 DNA: TGTGCCAGCAGCCTCCAGTCTGAAGCTTTCTTT.

The V and J genes are TRBV2 and TRBJ2-3; 7 positions agree with TRBD2. The J segment lost 0 bases and the V segment lost 8 bases, leaving 2 bases of the junction unmatched. In germline, CDR1 is SNHLY, CDR2 FYNNEI. The CDR3 sequence is 13 residues long. The CDR3, as DNA: TGTGCCAGCCTAGCGGATAGCACAGATACGCAGTATTTT. This sequence encodes CASLADSTDTQYF.

V is TRBV7-2 and J is TRBJ1-2; 7 bases align to TRBD1. With V trimmed by 0 bases and J by 7 bases, 8 bases remained unmatched. The CDR3 loop spans 15 amino acids. CDR1 is SGHTA, CDR2 FQGNSA, per germline. The chain's CDR3 is CASSLAGDSAGGYTF. The CDR3 region has the DNA TGTGCCAGCAGCTTAGCGGGGGACAGTGCTGGTGGCTACACCTTC.

This chain joins TRBV5-6 and TRBJ1-5; maybe TRBD1 (5 bases). CDR1 and CDR2 from the germline V gene are SGHDT and YYEEEE. V was shortened by 4 bases and J by 7 bases, with 15 bases between the two germline ends. The CDR3 length is 14 residues. CDR3 protein: CASSLGGARQPQHF. The CDR3 coding sequence is TGTGCCAGCAGCCTTGGCGGGGCGAGACAGCCCCAGCATTTT.

The count of this clonotype is one. V and J are TRBV19 and TRBJ1-1, with 7 positions matching TRBD1. The CDR3 covers 13 residues. J was trimmed by 1 base and V by 9 bases; bases with no gene match: 5. CDR1 is LNHDA and CDR2 is SQIVND in the germline V gene (reference sequence). The chain's CDR3 is CASPGQTNTEAFF. The DNA of the CDR3 is TGTGCCAGCCCGGGACAGACGAACACTGAAGCTTTCTTT.

This rearrangement joins TRBV6-1 to TRBJ1-2; D possibly corresponds to TRBD1 (6 bases). The CDR3 has 13 amino acids. CDR1 MNHNS and CDR2 SASEGT come from the germline V gene. Trimming pared 6 bases from V and 10 bases from J, leaving 18 bases between. CDR3 coding DNA: TGTGCCAGCAGGAGGACAGCATCGGTTGTCTACACCTTC. Translating gives CASRRTASVVYTF.

As to this clonotype: A read error may produce the germline difference seen at one junction end. The chain uses TRBV7-7 and TRBJ2-7; TRBD2 matches 12 bases. Per germline, CDR1 SSHAT and CDR2 FNYEAQ (reference sequence). This CDR3 region has 16 residues. CDR3 in amino acids: CASSLHTSGRPYEQYF. The CDR3 DNA follows: TGTGCTAGCAGCCTTCATACTAGCGGGAGGCCCTACGAGCAGTACTTC.